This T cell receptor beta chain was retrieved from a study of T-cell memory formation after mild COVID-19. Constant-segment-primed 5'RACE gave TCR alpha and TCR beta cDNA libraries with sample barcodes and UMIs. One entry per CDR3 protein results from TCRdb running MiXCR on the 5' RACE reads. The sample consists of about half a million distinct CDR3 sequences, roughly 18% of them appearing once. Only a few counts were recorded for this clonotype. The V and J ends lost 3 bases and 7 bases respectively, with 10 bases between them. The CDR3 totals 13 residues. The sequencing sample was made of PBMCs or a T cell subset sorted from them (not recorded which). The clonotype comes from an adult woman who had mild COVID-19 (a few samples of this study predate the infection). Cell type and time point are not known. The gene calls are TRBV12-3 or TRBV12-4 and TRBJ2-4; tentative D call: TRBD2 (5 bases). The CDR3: CASSFGEGNIQYF. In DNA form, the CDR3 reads TGTGCCAGCAGTTTCGGGGAAGGTAACATTCAGTACTTC.